One T cell receptor (beta chain) is described in this entry. The repertoire was sequenced with immunoSEQ multiplex PCR; TCRdb's copy has only in-frame clones and lacks some. The sample gives fewer than 45,000 clones, about 82% of which show up once; around a quarter is in the top ten. The CDR3 spans 11 residues. Trimming removed 7 bases from V and 5 bases from J, with 9 bases in between. Germline V gives CDR1 SQVTM, CDR2 ANQGSEA. The data belong to a study of radiation and T cells in renal cell carcinoma. Regarding time point: blood 4 weeks post-SBRT, at nephrectomy. The sample's treatment: 15 Gy SBRT to primary tumor, nephrectomy 4 weeks later.

The sample consisted of blood, taken from a patient whose treatment included radiotherapy and nephrectomy. This sequence joins TRBV29-1 and TRBJ2-1; D not resolved. The receptor comes from a woman in her sixties or seventies with renal cell carcinoma. The CDR3 loop is CSGYSNNEQFF. CDR3 DNA: TGCAGCGGCTATAGCAACAATGAGCAGTTCTTC.